These 7 T cell receptor beta chains came from one sample sequenced in a study of T cell responses to AZD1222 COVID-19 vaccine. Only in-frame clones appear in the TCRdb table, and some are missing; sequencing was by immunoSEQ multiplex PCR. The sample consists of around 130,000 clones, about nine tenths of them appearing once. The material sequenced was peripheral blood, taken 28 days after the second AZD1222 dose. The origin of the receptors is an adult who received the AZD1222 COVID-19 vaccine.

The V and J genes are TRBV2 and TRBJ1-5, with 8 bases fitting TRBD1. The CDR3 has 17 amino acids. Trimming removed 3 bases from V and 2 bases from J; junction bases left unmatched: 9. Germline V CDR1 and CDR2: SNHLY, FYNNEI. This chain's CDR3 is CASSDMGRGLGNQPQHF. CDR3 nucleotides: TGTGCCAGCAGTGACATGGGCAGGGGGCTAGGCAATCAGCCCCAGCATTTT.

The chain joins TRBV5-1 to TRBJ2-7; D possibly uses TRBD1 or TRBD2 (5 bases each). V lost 1 base to trimming and J lost 0 bases, with 14 bases between them. The germline CDR1 and CDR2 sequences are SGHRS and YFSETQ. The CDR3 totals 16 residues. CDR3 nucleotide sequence: TGCGCCAGCAGCTTGTCCCCCGGGACGGCCTCCTACGAGCAGTACTTC. It specifies CASSLSPGTASYEQYF.

The gene calls are TRBV21-1 and TRBJ2-7; the D call in the table, TRBD2, was not verified against the DNA. TRBV21-1 is a pseudogene segment. The CDR3 runs to 17 residues. CDR3 nucleotides: TGTGCCAGCAGCAACGCCACTAGAGAGGGCCTCTCCTACGAGCAGTACTTC. It is translated as CASSNATREGLSYEQYF.

The chain combines TRBV7-2 with TRBJ2-1; 10 bases line up with TRBD1. Germline CDR1 is SGHTA and CDR2 is FQGNSA. V lost 4 bases to trimming and J lost 7 bases; unmatched junction nucleotides: 7. The CDR3 extends over 15 amino acids. CDR3 bases: TGTGCCAGCAGCTCGTGGGACAGGGGAGGGAATGAGCAGTTCTTC. This encodes CASSSWDRGGNEQFF.

This rearrangement joins TRBV7-2 to TRBJ2-7, with D perhaps matching TRBD2 (7 bases). CDR3 length: 14 residues. Between the trimmed V and J ends, which lost 5 bases and 5 bases, there was a span of 16 bases. In germline, CDR1 is SGHTA, CDR2 FQGNSA. CDR3 nucleotide sequence: TGTGCCAGCAGCCCCCGGAGGGGGGGTCACGAGCAGTACTTC. It yields the protein CASSPRRGGHEQYF.

The rearrangement uses TRBV4-3 and TRBJ1-1; 7 bases line up with TRBD1. The CDR3 totals 13 residues. Germline CDR1 LGHNA, CDR2 YSLEER. After removal of 0 bases from V and 10 bases from J, the junction contained 5 bases not matched to a gene. This CDR3 is CASSQDQGGLAFF. For the CDR3, the DNA is TGCGCCAGCAGCCAAGATCAAGGGGGCTTAGCTTTCTTT.

V is TRBV25-1 and J is TRBJ2-7; no clear D gene. V lost 3 bases, J lost 4 bases, and 10 bases lay in between. The CDR3 consists of 13 residues. From germline, CDR1 is MGHDK and CDR2 SYGVNS. CDR3 sequence: CASSDRVSYEQYF. The CDR3 coding sequence is TGTGCCAGCAGTGATAGGGTATCGTACGAGCAGTACTTC.